Presented here are 18 T cell receptor beta chains from one specimen sequenced in a study of a mutant IDH1 vaccine in newly diagnosed glioma. No antigens are known for them. Some clones are missing from TCRdb's copy, which holds only in-frame ones; the method was immunoSEQ multiplex PCR. Seen here are about 25,000 clones, roughly 70% observed once, and the top ten hold 8% to 13%. Stated time point: week 11, during vaccination. With topical imiquimod, each dose of the vaccine consisted of 300 ug of mutant IDH1 20-mer peptide. The specimen was peripheral blood mononuclear cells (PBMCs), collected from a glioma patient whose treatment included an IDH1 peptide vaccine. These receptors came from a man aged 18-30 years with glioma. Some clones in this sample may be carry-over from other donors' samples.

The chain combines TRBV7-9 with TRBJ2-2; possibly TRBD1 for D (5 bases). V was clipped by 7 bases and J by 1 base, with 13 bases between them. CDR1 and CDR2 (germline): SEHNR, FQNEAQ (reference sequence). This CDR3 spans 15 amino acids. The CDR3 DNA is TGTGCCAGCACCCCCTCCCAGGGGAACACCGGGGAGCTGTTTTTT. Its translation is CASTPSQGNTGELFF. The full variable domain, with the rest looked up from reference TRBV7-9 and TRBJ2-2, is DTGVSQNPRHKITKRGQNVTFRCDPISEHNRLYWYRQTLGQGPEFLTYFQNEAQLEKSRLLSDRFSAERPKGSFSTLEIQRTEQGDSAMYLCASTPSQGNTGELFFGEGSRLTVL.

The CDR3 DNA reads TGCGCCAGCAGCTTCGGACAGGGGGCTGTAACTGAAGCTTTCTTT. It specifies CASSFGQGAVTEAFF. This rearrangement joins TRBV5-1 to TRBJ1-1; 11 nucleotides agree with TRBD1. The J segment lost 5 bases and the V segment lost 2 bases, leaving 5 bases of the junction unmatched. Germline V lookup: CDR1 SGHRS, CDR2 YFSETQ. CDR3 length equals 15 residues.

This chain connects TRBV5-8 to TRBJ1-1, with D uncertain. CDR3 length: 13 amino acids. Trimming shortened V by 0 bases and J by 5 bases, and 8 bases separated the two germline ends. Germline V gene lookup returns CDR1 SGHTS and CDR2 YDEGEE. The CDR3: CASSLVRRTEAFF. The CDR3 coding sequence is TGTGCCAGCAGCTTGGTGAGGAGAACTGAAGCTTTCTTT.

The J gene is TRBJ1-1, the V gene TRBV30; weak D call: TRBD1 (5 bases). V was pared by 4 bases and J by 1 base, with 10 bases between. Looked up from germline, CDR1 is GTSNPN and CDR2 is SVGIG (reference sequence). The CDR3 is made up of 13 amino acids. This CDR3 is CAWTGLGNTEAFF. CDR3 bases: TGTGCCTGGACAGGGCTAGGGAACACTGAAGCTTTCTTT.

The CDR3 is CASSPGGGGWTEAFF. CDR3 sequence (DNA): TGTGCCAGCAGCCCCGGGGGGGGTGGGTGGACTGAAGCTTTCTTT. The rearrangement joins TRBV11-2 to TRBJ1-1, with D possibly TRBD1 on 5 matching bases. Deletions cut 5 bases from V and 5 bases from J, with 18 bases between. The germline gives CDR1 SGHAT, CDR2 FQNNGV. The CDR3 covers 15 residues.

This chain connects TRBV28 to TRBJ2-7; no definite D call. The germline V gene has CDR1 MDHEN and CDR2 SYDVKM. Trimming left V 2 bases short and J 1 base short, with 9 bases between. The CDR3 has 14 amino acids. The CDR3 DNA reads as TGTGCCAGCAGTTTACCAGCTTATTCCTACGAGCAGTACTTC. This encodes CASSLPAYSYEQYF.

The V call is TRBV18, the J call TRBJ1-1, with 7 bases fitting TRBD1. CDR1 is KGHSH, CDR2 LQKENI, per germline. Trimming removed 2 bases from V and 0 bases from J; junction bases left unmatched: 3. CDR3 length equals 15 residues. The CDR3 bases are TGTGCCAGCTCACCAGACAGGGCCATGAACACTGAAGCTTTCTTT. It is translated as CASSPDRAMNTEAFF.

The chain couples TRBV5-4 to TRBJ2-7; 12 nucleotides agree with TRBD1. In germline, CDR1 is SGHNT, CDR2 YYREEE (reference sequence). This CDR3 contains 14 residues. Losses at the gene ends were 4 bases for V and 6 bases for J; bases not matched to a gene: 5. CDR3 coding DNA: TGTGCCAGCAGCCGCCGGGACAGGGGGCGCGAGCAGTACTTC. Protein: CASSRRDRGREQYF.

The genes are TRBV28 and TRBJ1-1, with D unclear. The V gene's germline CDR1 is MDHEN and CDR2 SYDVKM. Trimming cost V 6 bases and J 7 bases, with 15 bases left between them. This CDR3 is built from 13 residues. CDR3 region: CASRPPGLYEAFF. Written as DNA, the CDR3 is TGTGCCAGCAGGCCCCCCGGCCTTTATGAAGCTTTCTTT.

This clone was observed a handful of times. V is TRBV11-2 and J is TRBJ1-6, with unresolved D. From germline, CDR1 is SGHAT and CDR2 FQNNGV. Between the trimmed V and J ends, which lost 6 bases and 9 bases, there was a span of 15 bases. The CDR3 consists of 14 residues. The CDR3 protein is CASRPPRRGSPLHF. CDR3 bases: TGTGCCAGCAGACCACCTAGACGGGGTTCACCCCTCCACTTT.

V usage is TRBV5-6 and J usage is TRBJ2-7; D remains unclear. V lost 5 bases and J lost 3, with 6 bases in between. The CDR3 extends over 11 amino acids. Germline V gene lookup returns CDR1 SGHDT and CDR2 YYEEEE. The DNA of the CDR3 is TGTGCCAGCAGGAATTACTACGAGCAGTACTTC. This sequence encodes CASRNYYEQYF. The full variable domain, in which reference TRBV5-6 and TRBJ2-7 provide the parts outside the CDR3, is DAGVTQSPTHLIKTRGQQVTLRCSPKSGHDTVSWYQQALGQGPQFIFQYYEEEERQRGNFPDRFSGHQFPNYSSELNVNALLLGDSALYLCASRNYYEQYFGPGTRLTVT.

The chain has TRBV25-1 and TRBJ1-5, with D uncertain. This CDR3 has 14 residues. The germline V gene encodes CDR1 MGHDK and CDR2 SYGVNS. Trimming removed 2 bases at V and 10 bases at J, with 15 bases between. The chain's CDR3 is CASSEGGPNLPQHF. As DNA, the CDR3 is TGTGCCAGCAGTGAAGGAGGGCCCAATCTACCCCAGCATTTT.

This chain links TRBV6-5 with TRBJ1-2; 7 bases match TRBD1. CDR1 MNHEY and CDR2 SVGAGI come from the germline V gene. Germline trimming cut 1 base from V and 8 bases from J; bases unmatched to any gene: 10. This CDR3 spans 15 amino acids. The DNA of the CDR3 is TGTGCCAGCAGTTACTTAGGGACAGACCTAGGAGGCTACACCTTC. Translation: CASSYLGTDLGGYTF.

The chain recombines TRBV7-2 with TRBJ2-6, with D maybe TRBD1 (5 bases). The CDR3 contains 17 residues. Germline values: CDR1 SGHTA, CDR2 FQGNSA. Trimming stripped 5 bases from V and 2 bases from J, with 16 bases between. This chain's CDR3 is CASSLDSGNAGANVLTF. The DNA for the CDR3 is TGTGCCAGCAGCCTAGACTCAGGGAACGCTGGGGCCAACGTCCTGACTTTC.

This clone has just a few counts. This chain connects TRBV9 to TRBJ2-7; D gene ambiguous. This CDR3 spans 14 amino acids. From germline, CDR1 is SGDLS and CDR2 YYNGEE. V was clipped by 2 bases and J by 2 bases, with 11 bases between them. CDR3 protein: CASSVTLTTYEQYF. In DNA, the CDR3 is TGTGCCAGCAGCGTGACGCTAACAACCTACGAGCAGTACTTC.

This chain uses TRBV5-6 with TRBJ1-2, with 8 bases matching TRBD1. Germline loops: CDR1 SGHDT, CDR2 YYEEEE. The ends lost 4 bases at V and 6 bases at J; junction bases unmatched: 14. CDR3 length: 16 residues. The CDR3 loop is CASSQVGTGDTDGYTF. DNA for the CDR3: TGTGCCAGCAGCCAGGTAGGGACAGGAGATACGGATGGCTACACCTTC.

The V and J genes are TRBV5-6 and TRBJ1-1; D perhaps matches TRBD1 (6 bases). CDR1 is SGHDT and CDR2 is YYEEEE in the germline V gene. Trimming removed 0 bases at V and 8 bases at J, with 17 bases between. The CDR3 runs 15 residues. The CDR3 sequence: CASSLVGGAVPEAFF. The CDR3 DNA follows: TGTGCCAGCAGCTTGGTGGGGGGGGCGGTACCCGAAGCTTTCTTT.

The gene calls are TRBV5-1 and TRBJ1-1; unclear D gene. The V end was cut by 1 base, the J end by 8 bases, with 21 bases between. The CDR3 runs to 16 residues. The V gene's germline CDR1 is SGHRS and CDR2 YFSETQ. The CDR3 spells CASSLILGSRVSEAFF. CDR3 sequence (DNA): TGCGCCAGCAGCTTGATACTGGGATCGCGCGTCTCCGAAGCTTTCTTT. Drawing the rest from reference TRBV5-1 and TRBJ1-1, the complete variable domain is KAGVTQTPRYLIKTRGQQVTLSCSPISGHRSVSWYQQTPGQGLQFLFEYFSETQRNKGNFPGRFSGRQFSNSRSEMNVSTLELGDSALYLCASSLILGSRVSEAFFGQGTRLTVV.